These 10 T cell receptor beta chains originate from one sample sequenced in a study of CD8 T cells in ankylosing spondylitis. Study-wide findings and caveats: For ankylosing spondylitis blood, a TCR beta motif of seven to nine highly homologous variants appeared characteristic.

TCRdb re-called the 5' RACE reads through MiXCR, storing one row per CDR3 protein. The sample lists about 450,000 distinct CDR3 sequences, roughly 27% occurring once. Antigens of these TCRs are unknown. Sequencing was done on a sample of blood, either unsorted or a sorted T cell fraction (not recorded which). The receptors come from a male donor with ankylosing spondylitis.

The table lists this clonotype with a few counts. The J gene is TRBJ2-5, the V gene TRBV5-1; 8 bases line up with TRBD1. J gave up 4 bases and V 4 bases, and 3 bases lay outside the gene matches. The CDR3 consists of 13 residues. Germline V gene lookup returns CDR1 SGHRS and CDR2 YFSETQ. DNA of the CDR3: TGCGCCAGCAGCCAACAGGGGGGAGAGACCCAGTACTTC. This encodes CASSQQGGETQYF.

This clonotype was seen more than once but under ten times. The chain joins TRBV5-1 to TRBJ1-2, with D tentatively TRBD1 (5 bases). V lost 2 bases and J lost 6, with 11 bases in between. CDR1 and CDR2 (germline): SGHRS, YFSETQ. This CDR3 has 13 residues. The DNA of the CDR3 is TGCGCCAGCAGCTTCACAGGAGATAATGGCTACACCTTC. This encodes CASSFTGDNGYTF.

This clonotype has only a few counts. The V and J genes are TRBV2 and TRBJ2-5, with 9 bases lining up with TRBD2. Germline V gives CDR1 SNHLY, CDR2 FYNNEI. With 7 bases clipped from V and 4 bases from J, the junction kept 7 bases outside the gene matches. The CDR3 has 14 residues. In DNA form, the CDR3 reads TGTGCCAGCAAGGGTAGCGGGAGCCCAGAGACCCAGTACTTC. Translated: CASKGSGSPETQYF.

There are a few counts of this clonotype. This chain links TRBV5-1 with TRBJ2-3; D gene ambiguous. CDR1 is SGHRS, CDR2 YFSETQ, per germline. The CDR3 covers 16 residues. Trimming pared 1 base from V and 0 bases from J, leaving 12 bases between. The DNA of the CDR3 is TGCGCCAGCAGCTTGAATCGAGCTTCTAGCACAGATACGCAGTATTTT. Protein sequence: CASSLNRASSTDTQYF.

V is TRBV5-1 and J is TRBJ1-4; D not certain. In germline, CDR1 is SGHRS, CDR2 YFSETQ. CDR3 length: 13 residues. V gave up 0 bases and J gave up 3 bases, with 3 bases separating them. The CDR3 reads CASSLEANEKLFF. Written as DNA, the CDR3 is TGCGCCAGCAGCTTGGAGGCTAATGAAAAACTGTTTTTT.

V gene TRBV11-2 combines with J gene TRBJ1-2; D may be TRBD1 (5 bases). Germline V lookup: CDR1 SGHAT, CDR2 FQNNGV. The V and J ends lost 5 bases and 5 bases respectively, with 15 bases between them. The CDR3 loop spans 14 amino acids. The CDR3, as DNA: TGTGCCAGCAGCCCCAGGGTGGGGGAATATGGCTACACCTTC. Its protein is CASSPRVGEYGYTF.

This chain links TRBV24-1 with TRBJ1-4; D is unresolved. Per the germline V gene, CDR1 is KGHDR and CDR2 is SFDVKD. The CDR3 has 16 residues. Trimming removed 1 base at V and 0 bases at J, with 8 bases between. In nucleotides, the CDR3 is TGTGCCACCAGTGATTTTTATGACGCAACTAATGAAAAACTGTTTTTT. It yields the protein CATSDFYDATNEKLFF.

In this sample, this clonotype turned up many times. The rearrangement links TRBV24-1 to TRBJ2-2; D uncertain. The CDR3 is 14 residues long. V gave up 4 bases and J gave up 7 bases, with 12 bases separating them. From germline, CDR1 is KGHDR and CDR2 SFDVKD. CDR3 protein: CATSDPPLGGELFF. CDR3 in DNA: TGTGCCACCAGTGACCCCCCGCTTGGCGGGGAGCTGTTTTTT.

J is TRBJ2-1 and V is TRBV20-1; TRBD2 matches 10 bases. The V gene's germline CDR1 is DFQATT and CDR2 SNEGSKA (reference sequence). CDR3 length equals 17 residues. The J segment lost 9 bases and the V segment lost 6 bases, leaving 20 bases of the junction unmatched. The CDR3 spells CSAPGPLAGAPSGEQFF. The CDR3 DNA follows: TGCAGTGCCCCAGGGCCCCTAGCGGGAGCCCCCTCGGGTGAGCAGTTCTTC.

The chain joins TRBV5-1 to TRBJ1-4; TRBD1 aligns across 8 bases. The V and J ends lost 6 bases and 8 bases, in that order; junction bases with no gene match: 21. Germline CDR1 SGHRS, CDR2 YFSETQ. The CDR3 loop spans 18 amino acids. CDR3 loop: CASTLNPGQDLTREKLFF. The CDR3 bases are TGCGCCAGCACCCTAAACCCGGGACAGGACCTTACAAGGGAAAAACTGTTTTTT.